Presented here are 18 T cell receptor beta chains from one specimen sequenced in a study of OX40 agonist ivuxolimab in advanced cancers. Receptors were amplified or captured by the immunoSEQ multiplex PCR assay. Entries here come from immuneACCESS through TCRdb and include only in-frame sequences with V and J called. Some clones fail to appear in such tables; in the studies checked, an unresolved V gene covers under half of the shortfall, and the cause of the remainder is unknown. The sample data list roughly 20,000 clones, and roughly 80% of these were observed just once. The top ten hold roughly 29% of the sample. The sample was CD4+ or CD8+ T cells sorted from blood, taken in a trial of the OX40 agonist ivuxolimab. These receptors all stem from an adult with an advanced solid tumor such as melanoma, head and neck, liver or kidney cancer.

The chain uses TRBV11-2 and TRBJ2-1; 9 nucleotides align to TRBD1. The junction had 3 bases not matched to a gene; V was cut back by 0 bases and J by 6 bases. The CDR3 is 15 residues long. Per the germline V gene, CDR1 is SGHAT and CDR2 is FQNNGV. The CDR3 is CASSLDMGQGNEQFF. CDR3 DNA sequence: TGTGCCAGCAGCTTAGATATGGGACAGGGCAATGAGCAGTTCTTC.

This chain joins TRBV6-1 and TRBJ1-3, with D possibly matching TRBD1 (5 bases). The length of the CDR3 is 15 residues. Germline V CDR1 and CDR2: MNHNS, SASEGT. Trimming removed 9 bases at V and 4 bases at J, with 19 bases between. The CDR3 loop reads CASDRTQLRGNTIYF. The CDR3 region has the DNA TGTGCCAGTGATAGGACACAGCTTCGAGGAAACACCATATATTTT.

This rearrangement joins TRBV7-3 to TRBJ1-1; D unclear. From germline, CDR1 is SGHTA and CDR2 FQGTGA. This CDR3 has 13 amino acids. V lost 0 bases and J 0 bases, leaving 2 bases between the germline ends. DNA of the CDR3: TGTGCCAGCAGCTTAACAGTGAACACTGAAGCTTTCTTT. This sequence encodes CASSLTVNTEAFF.

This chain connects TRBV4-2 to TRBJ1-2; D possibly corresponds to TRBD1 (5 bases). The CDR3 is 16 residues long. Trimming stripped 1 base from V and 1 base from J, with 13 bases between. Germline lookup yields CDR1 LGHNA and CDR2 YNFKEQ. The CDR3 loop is CASSQVAGGVNYGYTF. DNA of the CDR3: TGTGCCAGCAGCCAAGTTGCGGGGGGAGTTAACTATGGCTACACCTTC.

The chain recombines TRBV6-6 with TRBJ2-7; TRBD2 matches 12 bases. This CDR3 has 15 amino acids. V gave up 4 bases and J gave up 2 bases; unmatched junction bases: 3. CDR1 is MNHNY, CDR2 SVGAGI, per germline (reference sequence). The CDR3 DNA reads TGTGCCAGCAGTTTCACTAGCGGGAGGCCCTACGAGCAGTACTTC. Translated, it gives CASSFTSGRPYEQYF.

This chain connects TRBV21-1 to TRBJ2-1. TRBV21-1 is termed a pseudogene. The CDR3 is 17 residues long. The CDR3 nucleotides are TGTGCCAGCAGCAAAGACGGCAACTCGGACCCCTACAATGAGCAGTTCTTC. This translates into CASSKDGNSDPYNEQFF.

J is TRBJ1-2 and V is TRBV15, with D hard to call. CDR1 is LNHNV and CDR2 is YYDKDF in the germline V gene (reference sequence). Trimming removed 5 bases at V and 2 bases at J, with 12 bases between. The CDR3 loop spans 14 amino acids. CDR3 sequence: CATSLGRQNYGYTF. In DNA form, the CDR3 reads TGTGCCACCAGCCTAGGGCGGCAAAACTATGGCTACACCTTC.

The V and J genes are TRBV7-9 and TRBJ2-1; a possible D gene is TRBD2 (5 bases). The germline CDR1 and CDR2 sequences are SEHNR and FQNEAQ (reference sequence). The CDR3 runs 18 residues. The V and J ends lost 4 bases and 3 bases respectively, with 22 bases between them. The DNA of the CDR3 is TGTGCCAGCAGCTCATCCGGCCTGGCAGGCGGGTACTACAATGAGCAGTTCTTC. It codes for CASSSSGLAGGYYNEQFF.

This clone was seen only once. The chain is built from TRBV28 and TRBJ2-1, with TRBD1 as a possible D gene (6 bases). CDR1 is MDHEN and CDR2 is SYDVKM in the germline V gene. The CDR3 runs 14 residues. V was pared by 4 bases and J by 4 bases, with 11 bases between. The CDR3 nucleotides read TGTGCCAGCAGTTCAGGGGCATCGTACAATGAGCAGTTCTTC. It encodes CASSSGASYNEQFF.

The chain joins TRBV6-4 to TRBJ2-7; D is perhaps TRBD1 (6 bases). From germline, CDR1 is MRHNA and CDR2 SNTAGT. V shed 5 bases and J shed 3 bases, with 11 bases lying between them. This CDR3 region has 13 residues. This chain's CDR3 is CASSSDRYYEQYF. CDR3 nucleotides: TGTGCCAGCAGTTCAGACAGGTACTACGAGCAGTACTTC.

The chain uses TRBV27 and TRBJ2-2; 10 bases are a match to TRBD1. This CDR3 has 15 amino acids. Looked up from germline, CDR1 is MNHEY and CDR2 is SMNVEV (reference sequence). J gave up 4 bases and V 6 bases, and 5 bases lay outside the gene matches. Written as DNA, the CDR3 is TGTGCCAGCAGCCCCTGGACAGGGGGCACCGGGGAGCTGTTTTTT. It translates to CASSPWTGGTGELFF.

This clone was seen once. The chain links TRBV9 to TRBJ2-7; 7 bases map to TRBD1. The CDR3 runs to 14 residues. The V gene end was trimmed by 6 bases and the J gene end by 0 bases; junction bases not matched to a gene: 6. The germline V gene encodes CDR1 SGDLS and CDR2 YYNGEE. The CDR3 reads CASTPTGSSYEQYF. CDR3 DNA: TGTGCCAGCACCCCGACAGGGTCCTCCTACGAGCAGTACTTC.

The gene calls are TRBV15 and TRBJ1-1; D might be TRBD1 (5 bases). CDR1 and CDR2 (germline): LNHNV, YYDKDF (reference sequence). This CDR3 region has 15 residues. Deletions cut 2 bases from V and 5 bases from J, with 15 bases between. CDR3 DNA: TGTGCCACCAGCAGACCCATAGGGGTGAGGACTGAAGCTTTCTTT. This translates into CATSRPIGVRTEAFF. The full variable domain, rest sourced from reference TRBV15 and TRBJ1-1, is DAMVIQNPRYQVTQFGKPVTLSCSQTLNHNVMYWYQQKSSQAPKLLFHYYDKDFNNEADTPDNFQSRRPNTSFCFLDIRSPGLGDTAMYLCATSRPIGVRTEAFFGQGTRLTVV.

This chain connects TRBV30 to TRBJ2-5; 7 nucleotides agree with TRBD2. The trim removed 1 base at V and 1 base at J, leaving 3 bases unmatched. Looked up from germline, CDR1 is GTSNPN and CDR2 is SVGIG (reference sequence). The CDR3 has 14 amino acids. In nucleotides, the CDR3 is TGTGCCTGGAGTGCTACTAGCGCCCAAGAGACCCAGTACTTC. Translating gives CAWSATSAQETQYF. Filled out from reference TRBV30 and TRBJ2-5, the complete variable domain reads SQTIHQWPATLVQPVGSPLSLECTVEGTSNPNLYWYRQAAGRGLQLLFYSVGIGQISSEVPQNLSASRPQDRQFILSSKKLLLSDSGFYLCAWSATSAQETQYFGPGTRLLVL.

CDR3 sequence: CASSYNRAYEQYF. The CDR3 DNA reads as TGTGCCAGCAGTTACAACAGGGCCTACGAGCAGTACTTC. This chain uses TRBV6-5 with TRBJ2-7, with D tentatively TRBD1 (6 bases). The germline CDR1 and CDR2 sequences are MNHEY and SVGAGI. Deletions cut 2 bases from V and 2 bases from J, with 7 bases between. The CDR3 totals 13 residues.

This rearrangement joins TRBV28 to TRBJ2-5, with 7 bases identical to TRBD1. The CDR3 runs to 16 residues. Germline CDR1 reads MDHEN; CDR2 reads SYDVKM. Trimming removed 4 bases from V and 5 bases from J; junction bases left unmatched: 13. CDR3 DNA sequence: TGTGCCAGCAGTTACCGGGCAGGGGGTTTTCGGGAGACCCAGTACTTC. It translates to CASSYRAGGFRETQYF.

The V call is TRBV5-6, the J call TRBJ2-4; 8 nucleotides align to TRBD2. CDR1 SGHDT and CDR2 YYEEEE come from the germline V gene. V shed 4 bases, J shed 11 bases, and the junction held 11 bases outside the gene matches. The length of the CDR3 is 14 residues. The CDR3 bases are TGTGCCAGCAGCCCGGGGGGGTCCCGAGAGGTTCAGTACTTC. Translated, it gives CASSPGGSREVQYF.

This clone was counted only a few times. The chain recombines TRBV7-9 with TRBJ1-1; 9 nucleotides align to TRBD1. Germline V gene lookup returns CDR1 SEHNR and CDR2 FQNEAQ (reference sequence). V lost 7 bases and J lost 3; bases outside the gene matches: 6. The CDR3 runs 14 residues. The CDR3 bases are TGTGCCAGCACTCAACAGGGGGCGGACACTGAAGCTTTCTTT. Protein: CASTQQGADTEAFF. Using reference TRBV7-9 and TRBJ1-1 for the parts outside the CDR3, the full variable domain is DTGVSQNPRHKITKRGQNVTFRCDPISEHNRLYWYRQTLGQGPEFLTYFQNEAQLEKSRLLSDRFSAERPKGSFSTLEIQRTEQGDSAMYLCASTQQGADTEAFFGQGTRLTVV.